The clone carrying this T cell receptor (beta chain) was picked up one time. Its matching antigen is unknown. The sample comes from a study of radiation and T cells in renal cell carcinoma. Study-wide background: Nephrectomy followed 15 Gy stereotactic body radiation by 4 weeks. Points from the study as a whole: Top tumor clonotypes rose in blood 2 weeks post-radiation, then contracted.

Time point described: blood 2 weeks post-SBRT. Specified treatment: 15 Gy SBRT to primary tumor, nephrectomy 4 weeks later. Serial blood draws occurred at baseline and 2 and 4 weeks post-SBRT. Sequencing was performed with immunoSEQ multiplex PCR; in TCRdb, only in-frame clones are kept and a portion is missing. The sample has 100,000 to 150,000 clones; around 85% are singletons. Looked up from germline, CDR1 is MNHEY and CDR2 is SVGAGI. The CDR3 has 14 residues. The V and J ends lost 4 bases and 3 bases respectively, with 12 bases between them. The chain joins TRBV6-5 to TRBJ2-5; tentatively, D is TRBD2 (5 bases). The sample here was blood, taken from a patient whose treatment included radiotherapy and nephrectomy. The receptor's source is a man aged 45 to 65 with renal cell carcinoma. CDR3 loop: CASSFGLGKETQYF. CDR3 DNA: TGTGCCAGCAGTTTCGGACTGGGGAAAGAGACCCAGTACTTC.